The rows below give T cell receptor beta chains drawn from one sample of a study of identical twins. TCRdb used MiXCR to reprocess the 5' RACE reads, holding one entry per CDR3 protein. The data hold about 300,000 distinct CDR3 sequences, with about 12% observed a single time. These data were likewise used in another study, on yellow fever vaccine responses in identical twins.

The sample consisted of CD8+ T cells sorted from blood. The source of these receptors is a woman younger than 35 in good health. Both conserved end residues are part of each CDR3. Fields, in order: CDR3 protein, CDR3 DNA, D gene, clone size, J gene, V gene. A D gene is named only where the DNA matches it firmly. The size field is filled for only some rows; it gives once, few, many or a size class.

CASSQNPPVGGGHEQYF | TGCGCCAGCAGCCAGAACCCCCCCGTGGGAGGCGGACACGAGCAGTACTTC | . | few | TRBJ2-7 | TRBV4-1
CATSPAGSAYPGELFF | TGTGCCACCAGCCCCGCGGGTAGCGCCTACCCCGGGGAGCTGTTTTTT | . | . | TRBJ2-2 | TRBV24-1
CASSPLGLRPNEQFF | TGCGCCAGCAGCCCTTTAGGTTTGCGGCCGAATGAGCAGTTCTTC | . | many | TRBJ2-1 | TRBV10-1
CASSQDKEPVEDEQFF | TGTGCCAGCAGCCAAGATAAGGAACCCGTGGAGGATGAGCAGTTCTTC | . | many | TRBJ2-1 | TRBV4-2
CASSLVNRDTDTQYF | TGTGCCAGCAGTTTAGTAAACAGGGACACAGATACGCAGTATTTT | . | many | TRBJ2-3 | TRBV28
CASSFAGLNTEAFF | TGTGCCAGCAGTTTTGCAGGTCTGAACACTGAAGCTTTCTTT | . | few | TRBJ1-1 | TRBV28
CASSQDGTSGTYNEQFF | TGTGCCAGCAGCCAAGATGGGACTAGCGGGACATACAATGAGCAGTTCTTC | TRBD2 | few | TRBJ2-1 | TRBV4-2
CAIKQGVSEFF | TGTGCCATAAAACAGGGGGTTTCTGAGTTCTTC | TRBD1 | few | TRBJ2-1 | TRBV7-6
CASSPDRHEQYF | TGTGCCAGCAGCCCGGACAGACACGAGCAGTACTTC | . | many | TRBJ2-7 | TRBV12-3/TRBV12-4
CASSFDSLNEQFF | TGTGCCAGCAGCTTTGACAGCCTCAATGAGCAGTTCTTC | . | few | TRBJ2-1 | TRBV7-8
CASSSLAGGLSEQFF | TGTGCCAGCAGTTCCTTAGCGGGGGGGCTAAGTGAGCAGTTCTTC | TRBD2 | . | TRBJ2-1 | TRBV28
CAISESKLTETQYF | TGTGCCATCAGTGAGTCCAAGCTCACGGAGACCCAGTACTTC | . | . | TRBJ2-5 | TRBV10-3
CASSKGWDRANTEAFF | TGTGCCAGCAGCAAAGGATGGGACAGGGCCAACACTGAAGCTTTCTTT | . | few | TRBJ1-1 | TRBV21-1
CASSPNRGPNTEAFF | TGTGCCAGCAGTCCCAACAGGGGGCCGAACACTGAAGCTTTCTTT | TRBD1 | many | TRBJ1-1 | TRBV12-3/TRBV12-4
CASSLLEWGPYNEQFF | TGTGCCAGCAGCCTTCTAGAGTGGGGCCCCTACAATGAGCAGTTCTTC | . | . | TRBJ2-1 | TRBV5-6
CAMTVNGEQFF | TGTGCCATGACTGTAAACGGTGAGCAGTTCTTC | . | many | TRBJ2-1 | TRBV12-3/TRBV12-4
CASSFWLSGKQFF | TGTGCCAGCAGCTTTTGGCTCTCCGGCAAGCAGTTCTTC | . | many | TRBJ2-1 | TRBV7-6
CATSGQGGVDEQFF | TGTGCCACCTCGGGGCAGGGGGGGGTGGATGAGCAGTTCTTC | . | . | TRBJ2-1 | TRBV24-1
CASSPEGQETQYF | TGTGCCAGCAGCCCGGAGGGACAGGAGACCCAGTACTTC | . | many | TRBJ2-5 | TRBV5-6
CASSQKSEQFF | TGCGCCAGCAGCCAAAAATCTGAGCAGTTCTTC | . | many | TRBJ2-1 | TRBV4-1
CASSQDVDADYGYTF | TGTGCCAGCAGTCAGGACGTCGACGCAGACTATGGCTACACCTTC | . | few | TRBJ1-2 | TRBV28
CASSYSKPPNTDTQYF | TGTGCCAGCAGTTACTCGAAACCGCCGAACACAGATACGCAGTATTTT | . | few | TRBJ2-3 | TRBV6-5
CCARKTSGRAREQFF | TGCTGTGCTAGGAAGACTAGCGGGAGGGCCAGGGAGCAGTTCTTC | TRBD2 | . | TRBJ2-1 | TRBV20-1
CATSDSDRSYEQYF | TGTGCCACCAGTGATTCGGACAGGTCCTACGAGCAGTACTTC | TRBD1 | . | TRBJ2-7 | TRBV24-1
CASQDQGNTDTQYF | TGTGCCAGCCAAGATCAGGGCAACACAGATACGCAGTATTTT | . | . | TRBJ2-3 | TRBV28
CASSLTGTQETQYF | TGTGCCAGCAGCTTGACAGGAACCCAAGAGACCCAGTACTTC | . | few | TRBJ2-5 | TRBV7-9
CSVSYNEQFF | TGCAGCGTCTCCTACAATGAGCAGTTCTTC | . | many | TRBJ2-1 | TRBV29-1
CATAERSLQETQYF | TGTGCCACCGCGGAGCGTTCCTTACAAGAGACCCAGTACTTC | . | . | TRBJ2-5 | TRBV18
CSVEGKNTEAFF | TGCAGTGTAGAAGGAAAGAACACTGAAGCTTTCTTT | . | many | TRBJ1-1 | TRBV20-1
CASSLRALETPSGANVLTF | TGTGCCAGCAGCTTGAGGGCACTCGAAACCCCCTCTGGGGCCAACGTCCTGACTTTC | . | . | TRBJ2-6 | TRBV5-4
CASSLAWPTDTQYF | TGTGCCAGCAGCCTAGCTTGGCCCACAGATACGCAGTATTTT | . | . | TRBJ2-3 | TRBV5-6
CASSLAPKGTSGGINEWFF | TGTGCCAGCAGCTTAGCCCCCAAAGGGACTAGCGGGGGGATCAATGAGTGGTTCTTC | TRBD2 | . | TRBJ2-1 | TRBV7-2
CASQVGASGRSYYEQYF | TGTGCCAGCCAGGTGGGGGCTAGCGGGAGATCTTACTACGAGCAGTACTTC | TRBD2 | . | TRBJ2-7 | TRBV27
CASGGRAEQFF | TGTGCCAGCGGTGGGAGGGCAGAGCAGTTCTTC | TRBD2 | . | TRBJ2-1 | TRBV11-1
CASSATGTSGFQETQYF | TGTGCCAGCAGCGCTACCGGGACTAGCGGCTTCCAAGAGACCCAGTACTTC | TRBD2 | few | TRBJ2-5 | TRBV9
CASSHGQGSYEQYF | TGTGCCAGCAGCCACGGACAGGGGTCCTACGAGCAGTACTTC | TRBD1 | few | TRBJ2-7 | TRBV14
CSAQRQGATSGRYYNEQFF | TGCAGTGCTCAACGACAGGGGGCTACAAGCGGGAGGTATTACAATGAGCAGTTCTTC | . | few | TRBJ2-1 | TRBV20-1
CASSSTGTGELFF | TGTGCCAGCAGTTCCACAGGGACCGGGGAGCTGTTTTTT | . | many | TRBJ2-2 | TRBV6-5
CASSQEWAGTDTQYF | TGCGCCAGCAGCCAAGAATGGGCGGGGACAGATACGCAGTATTTT | . | . | TRBJ2-3 | TRBV4-1
CASSLLRGGGGYEQYF | TGTGCCAGCAGTTTATTGCGGGGAGGGGGGGGCTACGAGCAGTACTTC | . | few | TRBJ2-7 | TRBV27
CASSLEPNGAYEQYF | TGCGCCAGCAGCTTGGAACCGAACGGAGCGTACGAGCAGTACTTC | . | . | TRBJ2-7 | TRBV5-1